What follows is one T cell receptor (beta chain) and its context. Its matching antigen is unknown. The sample originates from a study of type 1 and type 2 diabetes patients. Genomic DNA was the PCR template. Multiplex PCR with 30 forward and 13 reverse primers amplified the TCR beta CDR3. TCRdb passed the multiplex PCR reads through MiXCR, listing each CDR3 protein once. The table has more than 250,000 distinct CDR3 sequences, roughly 48% seen once. Study conclusions and caveats: V and J gene usage correlated at 0.75 to 0.97 between type 2 diabetes and control samples.

V gave up 3 bases and J gave up 4 bases, with 10 bases separating them. The CDR3 loop spans 14 amino acids. Germline CDR1 and CDR2: LNHNV and YYDKDF (reference sequence). The V and J genes are TRBV15 and TRBJ1-5; D might be TRBD1 (6 bases). The sample was peripheral blood mononuclear cells (PBMCs). The origin of this receptor is a man younger than 35 with type 2 diabetes. DNA of the CDR3: TGTGCCACCAGCAGGAGACAGGCAAATCAGCCCCAGCATTTT. This sequence encodes CATSRRQANQPQHF. Full variable domain (remainder filled in from reference TRBV15 and TRBJ1-5): DAMVIQNPRYQVTQFGKPVTLSCSQTLNHNVMYWYQQKSSQAPKLLFHYYDKDFNNEADTPDNFQSRRPNTSFCFLDIRSPGLGDTAMYLCATSRRQANQPQHFGDGTRLSIL.